This paragraph reports one T cell receptor (beta chain). This record comes from a study of blood T cell repertoires in COVID-19. About the study: From T cells, B-cell-depleted T cells, or PBMCs came the material, which was cDNA or gDNA.

Seattle cases were enrolled at active infection and followed longitudinally. The CDR3 consists of 15 residues. Germline V gene data show CDR1 as MGHRA and CDR2 as YSYEKL. Between the trimmed V and J ends, which lost 0 bases and 7 bases, there was a span of 10 bases. Repertoires were generated with immunoSEQ multiplex PCR, while TCRdb's copy carries only in-frame clones and drops some. This table has 200,000 to 300,000 clones, 92% appearing once. The sequenced material came from peripheral blood. The V gene is TRBV4-1, the J gene TRBJ1-6; no reliable D call. This receptor was identified in a man younger than 40 with COVID-19, enrolled during active disease. CDR3 sequence: CASSQDQQVNSPLHF. For the CDR3, the DNA is TGCGCCAGCAGCCAAGATCAGCAGGTAAATTCACCCCTCCACTTT.